A selection of T cell receptor beta chains follows, all from one sample in a study of cytomegalovirus exposure and HLA in healthy donors. Assay used: immunoSEQ multiplex PCR; TCRdb lists only in-frame clones, some missing. The profile shows tens of thousands of clones, 95% of them singletons. The sample was PBMCs. All receptors derive from a young woman in good health and CMV-seronegative. CDR3s include the opening cysteine and the closing phenylalanine or tryptophan. Each record gives: clone size, J gene, D gene, V gene, CDR3 protein, CDR3 DNA. The D gene is left open where the match is weak. The size entry is marked missing in some rows and otherwise reads once, few, many or a size class.

clone size: .
J gene: TRBJ1-1
D gene: .
V gene: TRBV23-1
CDR3 protein: CASSQSAGAGGAFF
CDR3 DNA: TGCGCCAGCAGTCAATCCGCGGGGGCCGGGGGAGCTTTCTTT

clone size: .
J gene: TRBJ2-7
D gene: TRBD1
V gene: TRBV15
CDR3 protein: CATSRDPWGTGDLKQYF
CDR3 DNA: TGTGCCACCAGCAGAGATCCGTGGGGGACAGGCGACCTCAAGCAGTACTTC

clone size: .
J gene: TRBJ2-6
D gene: TRBD1
V gene: TRBV5-1
CDR3 protein: CASSLSGQGAGANVLTF
CDR3 DNA: TGCGCCAGCAGCCTAAGCGGACAGGGGGCTGGGGCCAACGTCCTGACTTTC

clone size: .
J gene: TRBJ1-2
D gene: TRBD1
V gene: TRBV6-1
CDR3 protein: CASMQRGRDGYTF
CDR3 DNA: TGTGCCAGCATGCAAAGGGGGCGAGATGGCTACACCTTC

clone size: .
J gene: TRBJ2-4
D gene: .
V gene: TRBV4-3
CDR3 protein: CASSQTVAKNIQYF
CDR3 DNA: TGCGCCAGCAGCCAAACGGTAGCCAAAAACATTCAGTACTTC

clone size: .
J gene: TRBJ2-7
D gene: .
V gene: TRBV21-1
CDR3 protein: CASSKGPGRYSSYEQYF
CDR3 DNA: TGTGCCAGCAGCAAAGGCCCGGGAAGATACAGCTCCTACGAGCAGTACTTC

clone size: once
J gene: TRBJ2-1
D gene: TRBD2
V gene: TRBV5-1
CDR3 protein: CASSHGLAGAYNEQFF
CDR3 DNA: TGCGCCAGCAGTCATGGTCTAGCGGGAGCCTACAATGAGCAGTTCTTC

clone size: .
J gene: TRBJ2-4
D gene: .
V gene: TRBV29-1
CDR3 protein: CSVAPVAKNIQYF
CDR3 DNA: TGCAGCGTTGCCCCGGTAGCCAAAAACATTCAGTACTTC

clone size: .
J gene: TRBJ1-5
D gene: TRBD1
V gene: TRBV5-4
CDR3 protein: CASSTGQGPNQPQHF
CDR3 DNA: TGTGCCAGCAGCACCGGACAGGGCCCCAATCAGCCCCAGCATTTT

clone size: .
J gene: TRBJ2-7
D gene: .
V gene: TRBV4-3
CDR3 protein: CANHQRSGPYEQYF
CDR3 DNA: TGCGCCAACCACCAGCGCAGCGGCCCCTACGAGCAGTACTTC

clone size: .
J gene: TRBJ2-3
D gene: .
V gene: TRBV4-3
CDR3 protein: CASSQEAPYGGTDTQYF
CDR3 DNA: TGCGCCAGCAGCCAAGAGGCGCCGTATGGGGGGACAGATACGCAGTATTTT

clone size: .
J gene: TRBJ1-1
D gene: TRBD1
V gene: TRBV10-1
CDR3 protein: CASSPGTGEPNTEAFF
CDR3 DNA: TGCGCCAGCAGCCCCGGGACAGGGGAACCGAACACTGAAGCTTTCTTT

clone size: .
J gene: TRBJ1-2
D gene: TRBD1
V gene: TRBV5-5
CDR3 protein: CASSLAGQDARGYTF
CDR3 DNA: TGTGCCAGCAGCTTGGCGGGACAGGACGCGCGGGGCTACACCTTC

clone size: .
J gene: TRBJ2-5
D gene: TRBD2
V gene: TRBV27
CDR3 protein: CASSLSPTSMIETQYF
CDR3 DNA: TGTGCCAGCAGTTTATCACCGACTAGCATGATAGAGACCCAGTACTTC

clone size: .
J gene: TRBJ2-7
D gene: TRBD2
V gene: TRBV10-2
CDR3 protein: CASSVGTSGSLSYEQYF
CDR3 DNA: TGCGCCAGCAGTGTGGGGACTAGCGGGAGTCTGTCCTACGAGCAGTACTTC

clone size: .
J gene: TRBJ2-7
D gene: TRBD1
V gene: TRBV7-2
CDR3 protein: CASTNRGGQGFVEQYF
CDR3 DNA: TGTGCCAGCACCAACCGAGGGGGACAGGGGTTTGTCGAGCAGTACTTC

clone size: few
J gene: TRBJ2-5
D gene: .
V gene: TRBV4-3
CDR3 protein: CASGGAGETQYF
CDR3 DNA: TGCGCCAGCGGGGGGGCCGGGGAGACCCAGTACTTC

clone size: .
J gene: TRBJ2-5
D gene: TRBD1
V gene: TRBV11-2
CDR3 protein: CASSARDRLQETQYF
CDR3 DNA: TGTGCCAGCAGCGCGAGGGACAGGCTCCAAGAGACCCAGTACTTC

clone size: .
J gene: TRBJ2-7
D gene: .
V gene: TRBV19
CDR3 protein: CASSMVGAGGSYEQYF
CDR3 DNA: TGTGCCAGTAGTATGGTCGGGGCAGGGGGGTCCTACGAGCAGTACTTC

clone size: .
J gene: TRBJ2-1
D gene: TRBD2
V gene: TRBV9
CDR3 protein: CASSVGGLDDEQFF
CDR3 DNA: TGTGCCAGCAGCGTGGGGGGACTAGATGATGAGCAGTTCTTC

clone size: .
J gene: TRBJ2-7
D gene: TRBD2
V gene: TRBV7-2
CDR3 protein: CASSQGTAGVYEQYF
CDR3 DNA: TGTGCCAGCAGCCAAGGGACCGCGGGGGTTTACGAGCAGTACTTC

clone size: once
J gene: TRBJ2-7
D gene: TRBD2
V gene: TRBV15
CDR3 protein: CATSRDQQAGGYEQYF
CDR3 DNA: TGTGCCACCAGCAGAGATCAGCAAGCGGGAGGCTACGAGCAGTACTTC

clone size: .
J gene: TRBJ2-1
D gene: .
V gene: TRBV10-3
CDR3 protein: CAISESYLREFDNEQFF
CDR3 DNA: TGTGCCATCAGTGAGTCGTATTTGCGGGAATTCGACAATGAGCAGTTCTTC

clone size: .
J gene: TRBJ2-1
D gene: .
V gene: TRBV7-2
CDR3 protein: CASSRREDYRQFF
CDR3 DNA: TGTGCCAGCAGCCGCCGGGAAGACTATAGGCAGTTCTTC

clone size: .
J gene: TRBJ1-2
D gene: .
V gene: TRBV4-3
CDR3 protein: CASSQDARVYGYTF
CDR3 DNA: TGCGCCAGCAGCCAAGATGCCAGGGTTTATGGCTACACCTTC

clone size: .
J gene: TRBJ1-1
D gene: .
V gene: TRBV7-9
CDR3 protein: CASSFRGAYEAFF
CDR3 DNA: TGTGCCAGCAGCTTCCGTGGGGCGTATGAAGCTTTCTTT

clone size: few
J gene: TRBJ2-3
D gene: .
V gene: TRBV5-1
CDR3 protein: CASSLDLIFTDTQYF
CDR3 DNA: TGCGCCAGCAGCTTGGACTTAATTTTCACAGATACGCAGTATTTT

clone size: .
J gene: TRBJ2-1
D gene: .
V gene: TRBV29-1
CDR3 protein: CSVVWSSYNEQFF
CDR3 DNA: TGCAGCGTTGTGTGGAGCTCCTACAATGAGCAGTTCTTC

clone size: .
J gene: TRBJ2-5
D gene: .
V gene: TRBV7-8
CDR3 protein: CASSLRGQETQYF
CDR3 DNA: TGTGCCAGCAGCTTAAGGGGACAAGAGACCCAGTACTTC

clone size: once
J gene: TRBJ1-1
D gene: TRBD1
V gene: TRBV7-6
CDR3 protein: CASSLMSQGGNTEAFF
CDR3 DNA: TGTGCCAGCAGCCTTATGAGCCAGGGGGGGAACACTGAAGCTTTCTTT

clone size: few
J gene: TRBJ2-7
D gene: .
V gene: TRBV20-1
CDR3 protein: CSALGGYEQYF
CDR3 DNA: TGCAGTGCTTTAGGCGGCTACGAGCAGTACTTC

clone size: .
J gene: TRBJ1-2
D gene: .
V gene: TRBV20-1
CDR3 protein: CSAFHRRGYTF
CDR3 DNA: TGCAGTGCTTTCCACCGGAGGGGCTACACCTTC

clone size: .
J gene: TRBJ2-2
D gene: .
V gene: TRBV7-7
CDR3 protein: CASSLSPGTGELFF
CDR3 DNA: TGTGCCAGCAGCTTATCCCCCGGGACCGGGGAGCTGTTTTTT

clone size: .
J gene: TRBJ2-2
D gene: TRBD2
V gene: TRBV29-1
CDR3 protein: CSSLAGGTGELFF
CDR3 DNA: TGCAGCTCCCTAGCGGGAGGGACCGGGGAGCTGTTTTTT

clone size: .
J gene: TRBJ1-3
D gene: .
V gene: TRBV6-5
CDR3 protein: CASSYGLGRGNTIYF
CDR3 DNA: TGTGCCAGCAGTTACGGGCTGGGGCGCGGAAACACCATATATTTT

clone size: .
J gene: TRBJ2-5
D gene: .
V gene: TRBV6-5
CDR3 protein: CASGGTANQETQYF
CDR3 DNA: TGTGCCAGCGGGGGGACAGCTAACCAAGAGACCCAGTACTTC

clone size: .
J gene: TRBJ2-3
D gene: TRBD2
V gene: TRBV30
CDR3 protein: CAWRSWGLAADTQYF
CDR3 DNA: TGTGCCTGGAGAAGCTGGGGACTAGCGGCAGATACGCAGTATTTT